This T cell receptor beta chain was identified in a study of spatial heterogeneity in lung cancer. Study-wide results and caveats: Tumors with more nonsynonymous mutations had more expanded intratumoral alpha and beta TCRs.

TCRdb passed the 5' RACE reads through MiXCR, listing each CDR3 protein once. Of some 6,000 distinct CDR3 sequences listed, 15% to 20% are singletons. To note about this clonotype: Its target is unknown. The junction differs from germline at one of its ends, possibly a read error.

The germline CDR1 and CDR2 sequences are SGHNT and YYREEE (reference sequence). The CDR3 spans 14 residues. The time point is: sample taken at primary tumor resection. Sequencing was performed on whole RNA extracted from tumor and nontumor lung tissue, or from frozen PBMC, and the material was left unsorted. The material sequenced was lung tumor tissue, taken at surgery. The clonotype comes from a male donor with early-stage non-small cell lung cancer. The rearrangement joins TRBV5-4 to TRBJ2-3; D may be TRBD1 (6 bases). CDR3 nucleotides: TGTGCCAGCAGCTTGGCACAGGGTGAGGTAACGCCGTATTTT. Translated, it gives CASSLAQGEVTPYF.